The TCR beta chain under discussion was sequenced for a study of shared clonotypes between healthy human individuals. Sequencing was performed with immunoSEQ multiplex PCR; in TCRdb, only in-frame clones are kept and a portion is missing. The repertoire includes 450,000 to 500,000 clones, roughly 80% of them detected once, and 9.5% to 15% sits in the top ten. The CDR3 is 13 amino acids. CDR1 is SGHRS, CDR2 YFSETQ, per germline. Trimming cost V 2 bases and J 6 bases, with 10 bases left between them. The TCR was taken from a woman in her thirties or forties in good health. Some clones in this sample may be carry-over from other donors' samples. The sequencing sample was made of PBMCs. V gene TRBV5-1 combines with J gene TRBJ2-3; unclear D gene. CDR3 DNA sequence: TGCGCCAGCAGCTTTGCGGCTGAGGATACGCAGTATTTT. Encoded protein: CASSFAAEDTQYF.